This T cell receptor (beta chain) was observed in a study of PD-L1 blockade in urothelial cancer (TCRdb year 2017). About the full investigation: All patients started therapy around 2014 and received atezolizumab 1,200 mg intravenously every 3 weeks. Pretreatment tumor samples and matched peripheral blood, collected serially before and after atezolizumab treatment, underwent TCR sequencing. Blood samples were analyzed at two time points: 3 weeks after treatment start (second dose) and 6 weeks after treatment start. Durable clinical benefit meant progression-free survival longer than 6 months, and TCR features were also tested against progression-free and overall survival. Blood samples yielded a median of roughly 150,000 T cells and more than 80,000 unique TCRs, with median clonality 0.080. Patients had an ECOG performance status of 0 or 1 and had received between 0 and 3 prior chemotherapy regimens. In the same patients who had TCR sequencing, pretreatment tumors also underwent whole exome sequencing and RNA sequencing. An exploratory multi-omic analysis was conducted of the somatic, immune and clinical correlates of response to PD-L1 blockade with atezolizumab in urothelial cancer. About 85% of the 29 patients were males with bladder-origin urothelial cancer, and about two thirds of the roughly 30 reported a prior smoking history. Some 30 patients had pretreatment blood TCR-seq, roughly 24 had at least one posttreatment blood collection, and roughly 24 had tumor TCR-seq. Nine patients reached durable clinical benefit, while 20 patients did not.

Overall study outcomes, separate from this receptor: Improved progression-free and overall survival was found to be associated with pretreatment peripheral blood TCR clonality below the median. Because the sample size was small (n ≈ 27) and many exploratory analyses were performed, the results are intended to be hypothesis-generating. Greater expansion of tumor-associated TCR clones in peripheral blood 3 weeks after the start of treatment was observed in patients with durable benefit (n of about 21, p = 0.022).

Trimmed from V: 2 bases; trimmed from J: 4 bases; junction bases lacking a gene match: 5. From the germline V gene, CDR1 is SGDLS and CDR2 is YYNGEE. The CDR3 holds 15 amino acids from the cysteine to the phenylalanine. Only the CDR3 DNA is retained, 45 bases long and in frame from the first base. As concerns this clone: This receptor's antigen is unknown. No per-base quality is available; no much larger clone lies one base away.

This specimen's time point label, interpreted: pretreatment peripheral blood. The cohort comprised more than 25 patients with locally advanced or metastatic urothelial carcinoma treated at Memorial Sloan Kettering on a trial protocol. Peripheral blood mononuclear cells were collected pretreatment and during treatment, with between 1 and 8 total time points per patient. The Qiagen DNeasy Blood extraction kit was used to purify genomic DNA from total PBMCs and from tumor samples. PBMCs were collected pretreatment and during treatment, and were isolated and stored as previously described. To estimate absolute template abundance from read counts, synthetic TCR analog templates were spiked into each PCR. Using the immunoSEQ assay, TCRbeta CDR3 regions were amplified from genomic DNA with bias-controlled V and J gene primers. Sequencing of rearranged TCRbeta segments was performed at approximately 20X coverage. Under the source paper's analysis protocol: Clustering was used to correct sequencing errors, and CDR3s were annotated against IMGT so that V, D and J genes could be assigned. Out-of-frame and stop-codon sequences were excluded, and only productive TCRbeta rearrangements were used in downstream analyses. To compute clonality, Shannon entropy was normalized by the log of the number of unique productive sequences and then subtracted from one. Fisher's exact test with Benjamini-Hochberg correction, at a threshold of adjusted p below 0.01, was used to find clones that differed between time points or between blood and tumor. As stored in TCRdb, this immuneACCESS dataset retains in-frame rearrangements with V and J assigned. A fraction of the clones does not appear; measured against another copy, unresolved V genes explain less than half of the discrepancy, and the remainder lacks a known reason. V, J and clone size were drawn from that table, and D and trimming were deduced from the DNA. For this sample the table gives just under 40,000 clones, of which 91% were detected only once. The ten largest clonotypes hold 11% of the sample.

This sequence originates from a woman aged 55-70 years with urothelial cancer. Rearrangement joined TRBV9 to TRBJ1-5; TRBD1 fits 8 bases in the junction. The material was PBMCs, obtained around atezolizumab (anti-PD-L1) treatment. The sequenced DNA is TGTGCCAGCAGCGTGGAAGGGGACAGGAATCAGCCCCAGCATTTT. Translated, it gives CASSVEGDRNQPQHF. The variable domain in full, with residues beyond the CDR3 obtained from the reference TRBV9 and TRBJ1-5 genes, is DSGVTQTPKHLITATGQRVTLRCSPRSGDLSVYWYQQSLDQGLQFLIQYYNGEERAKGNILERFSAQQFPDLHSELNLSSLELGDSALYFCASSVEGDRNQPQHFGDGTRLSIL.